This is a list of T cell receptor beta chains from one sample in a study of shared clonotypes between healthy human individuals. The assay was immunoSEQ multiplex PCR, and TCRdb's table has in-frame clones only and misses some. The sample has 1,400,000 or so clones, approximately 98.5% seen once. The source material was naive CD4+ T cells sorted from blood. These receptor sequences come from a man aged 25-45 years in good health. CDR3s include the opening cysteine and the closing phenylalanine or tryptophan. A D gene is named only where the DNA matches it firmly. Not every row has a clone size; where given, it reads once, few, many or a size class.

TRBJ1-4	NA	TRBV28	once	TGTGCCAGCAGGTCGTGGAAGAATAATGAAAAACTGTTTTTT	CASRSWKNNEKLFF
TRBJ2-1	TRBD2	TRBV9	NA	TGTGCCAGCAGCGTAGATGGGGCGGGAGTGTACAATGAGCAGTTCTTC	CASSVDGAGVYNEQFF
TRBJ1-2	NA	TRBV27	NA	TGTGCCAGCAGTTTATTTGCCAGGGGTAACTATGGCTACACCTTC	CASSLFARGNYGYTF
TRBJ1-3	NA	TRBV4-1	NA	TGCGCCAGCAGGCAGGGGCCCGGTCAGGGGAAAAAAAAACACTCTGGAAACACCATATATTTT	CASRQGPGQGKKKHSGNTIYF
TRBJ1-5	NA	TRBV28	NA	TGTGCCAGCAGTTTTACACAGGCGTATCAGCCCCAGCATTTT	CASSFTQAYQPQHF
TRBJ2-1	NA	TRBV30	NA	TGTGCCTGGAACATAAGACAGGGAGGGGCAAATGAGCAGTTCTTC	CAWNIRQGGANEQFF
TRBJ2-7	NA	TRBV5-6	NA	TGTGCCAGCAGCTTACGGGGCAGGGCCCTCTCCTACGAGCAGTACTTC	CASSLRGRALSYEQYF
TRBJ1-5	NA	TRBV9	NA	TGTGCCAGCAGCGTAGATCCCAACAGCAATCAGCCCCAGCATTTT	CASSVDPNSNQPQHF
TRBJ1-2	NA	TRBV28	NA	TGTGCCAGCAGTACGGCCGATGGCTACACCTTC	CASSTADGYTF
TRBJ2-1	TRBD2	TRBV5-1	NA	TGCGCCAGCAGCCGGGTCATGGCGGGAGCTATCTATGAGCAGTTCTTC	CASSRVMAGAIYEQFF
TRBJ2-5	NA	TRBV9	NA	TGTGCCAGCAGCGTAGCTGGGCTAGCCCCAGGGTTCGATAGTCAAGAGACCCAGTACTTC	CASSVAGLAPGFDSQETQYF
TRBJ2-1	NA	TRBV5-1	NA	TGCGCCAGCAGCTTGGCGGACAGTGCAGGTGAGCAGTTCTTC	CASSLADSAGEQFF
TRBJ2-1	TRBD2	TRBV6-6	NA	TGTGCCAGCAGTGGGGCTAGCGGGAGTAATGAGCAGTTCTTC	CASSGASGSNEQFF
TRBJ1-1	TRBD1	TRBV5-1	NA	TGCGCCAGCAGCTCGGACAGGTTGAACACTGAAGCTTTCTTT	CASSSDRLNTEAFF
TRBJ2-3	TRBD2	TRBV5-1	NA	TGCGCCAGCAGTATTGTACTAGCGGAAACCGTCGGCACAGATACGCAGTATTTT	CASSIVLAETVGTDTQYF
TRBJ2-1	TRBD2	TRBV19	NA	TGTGCCAGTAGTTTTACTAGCGCAGGCCTGAGCAATGAGCAGTTCTTC	CASSFTSAGLSNEQFF
TRBJ1-5	TRBD1	TRBV6-1	NA	TGTGCCAGCAGGACGACAGGGGGCAATCAGCCCCAGCATTTT	CASRTTGGNQPQHF
TRBJ1-2	TRBD1	TRBV27	NA	TGTGCCAGCGCAGGGGGCGGCTCTGGCTACACCTTC	CASAGGGSGYTF
TRBJ2-7	TRBD2	TRBV15	NA	TGTGCCACCAGCAGACGGACTAGCGGGAGGGCCGGGTCCTACGAGCAGTACTTC	CATSRRTSGRAGSYEQYF
TRBJ2-1	NA	TRBV2	NA	TGTGCCAGCAGTCGTAATGACAATGAGCAGTTCTTC	CASSRNDNEQFF